The TCR beta chain under discussion was sequenced for a study of shared clonotypes between healthy human individuals. Study context: Every donor yielded three CD4 naive, three CD4 memory, two CD8 naive and one CD8 memory plate.

Sequencing was performed with immunoSEQ multiplex PCR; in TCRdb, only in-frame clones are kept and a portion is missing. The sample includes just over 2,000,000 clones, 85% to 95% of them seen just once. V gave up 0 bases and J gave up 1 base, with 9 bases separating them. Germline V lookup: CDR1 GTSNPN, CDR2 SVGIG (reference sequence). The CDR3 is made up of 14 amino acids. With regard to this clone: What it binds is unknown.

Whole-study findings and limits: The study generally estimated greater richness for naive than memory subsets.

The genes are TRBV30 and TRBJ1-1; tentative D call: TRBD1 (5 bases). The TCR comes from a man younger than 35 in good health. Sequences were obtained from naive CD4+ T cells sorted from blood. Indicated subset: CD45RA+ positively selected. For the CDR3, the DNA is TGTGCCTGGAGTGTGCGAGGGGAGAACACTGAAGCTTTCTTT. Encoded protein: CAWSVRGENTEAFF.